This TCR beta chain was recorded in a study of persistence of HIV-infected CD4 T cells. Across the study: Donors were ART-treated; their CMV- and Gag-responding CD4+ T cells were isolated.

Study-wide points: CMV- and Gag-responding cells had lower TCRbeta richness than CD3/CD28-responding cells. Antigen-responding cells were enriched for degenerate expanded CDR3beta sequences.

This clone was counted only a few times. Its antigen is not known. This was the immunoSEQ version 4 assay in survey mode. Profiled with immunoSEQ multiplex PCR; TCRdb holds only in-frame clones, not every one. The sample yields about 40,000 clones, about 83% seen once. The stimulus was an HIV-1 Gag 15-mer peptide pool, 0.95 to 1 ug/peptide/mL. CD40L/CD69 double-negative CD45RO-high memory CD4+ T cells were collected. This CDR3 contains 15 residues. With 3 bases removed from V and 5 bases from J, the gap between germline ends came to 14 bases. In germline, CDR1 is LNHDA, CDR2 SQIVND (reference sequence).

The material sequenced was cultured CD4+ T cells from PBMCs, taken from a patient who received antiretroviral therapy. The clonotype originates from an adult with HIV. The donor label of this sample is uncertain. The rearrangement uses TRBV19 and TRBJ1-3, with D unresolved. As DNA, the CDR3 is TGTGCCAGTAGTATCTCCCCCTCGTCAAGAAACACCATATATTTT. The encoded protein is CASSISPSSRNTIYF.